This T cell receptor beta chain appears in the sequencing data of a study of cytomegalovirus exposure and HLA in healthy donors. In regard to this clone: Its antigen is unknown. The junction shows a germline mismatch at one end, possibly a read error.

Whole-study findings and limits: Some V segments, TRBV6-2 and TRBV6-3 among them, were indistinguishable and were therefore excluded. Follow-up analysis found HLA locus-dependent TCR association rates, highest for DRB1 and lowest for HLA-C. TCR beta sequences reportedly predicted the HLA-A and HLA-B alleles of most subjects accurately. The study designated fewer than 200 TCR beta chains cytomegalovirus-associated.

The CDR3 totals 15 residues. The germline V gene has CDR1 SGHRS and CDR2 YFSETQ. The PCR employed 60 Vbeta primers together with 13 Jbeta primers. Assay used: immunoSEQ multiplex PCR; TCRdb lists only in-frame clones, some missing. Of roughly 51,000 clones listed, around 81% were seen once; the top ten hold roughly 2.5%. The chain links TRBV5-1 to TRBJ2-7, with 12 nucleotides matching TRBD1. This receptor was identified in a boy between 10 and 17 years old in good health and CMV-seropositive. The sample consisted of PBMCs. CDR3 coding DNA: TGCGCCAGCAGCTTGGGCCGGGACAGGGGGCGAAGAGAGCTCTTC. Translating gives CASSLGRDRGRRELF.